The 13 T cell receptor beta chains below all came from one sample that was sequenced in a study of cytomegalovirus exposure and HLA in healthy donors (dated by TCRdb to 2016 to 2017). Library preparation was by the immunoSEQ multiplex PCR assay. For the multiplex PCR, a mixture combining 60 forward primers for TCR Vbeta segments and 13 reverse primers for TCR Jbeta segments was used. This immuneACCESS table, as held by TCRdb, lists in-frame sequences with V and J called but not all clones. Of the missing ones, under half trace to an unresolved V gene in checked studies; the others have no known cause. The sample yields 100,000 to 120,000 clones; 65% to 85% were counted once. The top ten hold approximately 2.7% of the sample. Sequencing was carried out using PBMCs. Every receptor here comes from a woman between 18 and 30 years old in good health and CMV-seronegative.

The chain carries TRBV5-6 and TRBJ1-1, with TRBD1 matching over 8 bases. Per the germline V gene, CDR1 is SGHDT and CDR2 is YYEEEE. Trimming took 2 bases from V and 2 from J; bases not matched to a gene: 5. The CDR3 runs 15 residues. CDR3 sequence (DNA): TGTGCCAGCAGCTTTATCGACAGGGGTAACACTGAAGCTTTCTTT. It translates to CASSFIDRGNTEAFF.

The V and J genes are TRBV7-6 and TRBJ2-3; unclear D gene. V shed 4 bases and J shed 4 bases, with 12 bases lying between them. Germline CDR1 reads SGHVS; CDR2 reads FNYEAQ. This CDR3 contains 14 residues. The CDR3 loop is CASSSPRGADTQYF. The CDR3 DNA sequence: TGTGCCAGCAGCTCTCCCCGAGGTGCAGATACGCAGTATTTT.

V gene TRBV7-2 combines with J gene TRBJ1-3, with D possibly TRBD1 on 5 matching bases. Germline CDR1 SGHTA, CDR2 FQGNSA. The CDR3 runs 15 residues. V was shortened by 7 bases and J by 6 bases, with 19 bases between the two germline ends. This CDR3 is CASTEVGAIQNTIYF. CDR3 nucleotides: TGTGCCAGCACCGAAGTAGGGGCGATCCAAAACACCATATATTTT. Based on the CDR3 plus reference TRBV7-2 and TRBJ1-3, the full variable domain is GAGVSQSPSNKVTEKGKDVELRCDPISGHTALYWYRQSLGQGLEFLIYFQGNSAPDKSGLPSDRFSAERTGGSVSTLTIQRTQQEDSAVYLCASTEVGAIQNTIYFGEGSWLTVV.

J is TRBJ2-3 and V is TRBV20-1; D might be TRBD2 (5 bases). Trimming took 6 bases from V and 4 from J, leaving 8 bases between them. CDR1 and CDR2 from the germline V gene are DFQATT and SNEGSKA (reference sequence). The CDR3 has 11 residues. CDR3 region: CSALAADTQYF. As DNA, the CDR3 is TGCAGTGCGCTAGCTGCAGATACGCAGTATTTT.

This chain joins TRBV23-1 and TRBJ1-5; D unclear. TRBV23-1 is an ORF, and what it does is uncertain. The CDR3 runs 21 residues. V shed 0 bases and J shed 3 bases, with 27 bases lying between them. The CDR3 here is CASSQSRASGKPPRNNQPQHF. The CDR3 DNA reads as TGCGCCAGCAGTCAATCGAGGGCGTCCGGGAAACCCCCAAGGAACAATCAGCCCCAGCATTTT.

The rearrangement uses TRBV21-1 and TRBJ2-7; the table's D call of TRBD1 was not tested on the DNA. TRBV21-1 is flagged as a pseudogene. The CDR3 is made up of 14 amino acids. Here the CDR3 DNA reads TGTGCCAGCAGCAACGGGGACAGGGGGTACGAGCAGTACGTC. Translated, it gives CASSNGDRGYEQYV.

This clone was picked up one time. The rearrangement joins TRBV11-3 to TRBJ2-7, with a weak D call TRBD2 (5 bases). Germline values: CDR1 SGHNT, CDR2 YENEEA. This CDR3 region has 13 residues. V lost 5 bases and J 5 bases, leaving 13 bases between the germline ends. The CDR3, as DNA: TGTGCCAGCAGCCCATCCCCCGGGGACGAGCAGTACTTC. Translating gives CASSPSPGDEQYF.

The V and J genes are TRBV7-6 and TRBJ1-1, with D uncertain. CDR1 and CDR2 from the germline V gene are SGHVS and FNYEAQ. V was cut by 1 base and J by 5 bases, with 14 bases left in between. The CDR3 contains 15 residues. CDR3 region: CASSLGEGLRTEAFF. The CDR3 coding sequence is TGTGCCAGCAGCTTAGGGGAGGGCTTGAGGACTGAAGCTTTCTTT. Using reference TRBV7-6 and TRBJ1-1 for the parts outside the CDR3, the full variable domain is GAGVSQSPRYKVTKRGQDVALRCDPISGHVSLYWYRQALGQGPEFLTYFNYEAQQDKSGLPNDRFSAERPEGSISTLTIQRTEQRDSAMYRCASSLGEGLRTEAFFGQGTRLTVV.

The chain uses TRBV6-1 and TRBJ2-5; TRBD1 agrees at 9 bases. CDR3 size: 13 residues. Germline CDR1 MNHNS, CDR2 SASEGT. V shed 6 bases and J 5 bases; nucleotides not matched to a gene: 4. CDR3 sequence: CASRRDRAETQYF. DNA of the CDR3: TGTGCCAGCAGGAGGGACAGGGCGGAGACCCAGTACTTC.

This clone was recorded once. V usage is TRBV18 and J usage is TRBJ1-1; no clear D. V was trimmed by 3 bases and J by 5 bases, leaving 7 bases between them. The CDR3 runs 12 residues. CDR1 is KGHSH and CDR2 is LQKENI in the germline V gene. In DNA form, the CDR3 reads TGTGCCAGCTCACCTAGGGAGACTGAAGCTTTCTTT. Translation gives CASSPRETEAFF.

This chain connects TRBV5-4 to TRBJ2-7; 12 positions agree with TRBD2. V dropped 2 bases and J dropped 5; count of bases not matched to a gene: 5. This CDR3 contains 15 residues. Germline V lookup: CDR1 SGHNT, CDR2 YYREEE (reference sequence). CDR3 region: CASSFHRLAGDEQYF. The CDR3 nucleotides are TGTGCCAGCAGCTTCCATCGACTAGCGGGAGACGAGCAGTACTTC. Variable domain in full (rest from reference TRBV5-4 and TRBJ2-7): ETGVTQSPTHLIKTRGQQVTLRCSSQSGHNTVSWYQQALGQGPQFIFQYYREEENGRGNFPPRFSGLQFPNYSSELNVNALELDDSALYLCASSFHRLAGDEQYFGPGTRLTVT.

The CDR3 DNA follows: TGTGCCAGCAGCGCCGGGACACATTACACAGATACGCAGTATTTT. This sequence encodes CASSAGTHYTDTQYF. This sequence joins TRBV9 and TRBJ2-3; tentative D call: TRBD1 (6 bases). Germline V gives CDR1 SGDLS, CDR2 YYNGEE. The V end was cut by 3 bases, the J end by 2 bases, with 13 bases between. The CDR3 consists of 15 residues.

This clone occurred a few times. At one end, the junction sequence differs from germline, possibly due to a read error. V gene TRBV29-1 combines with J gene TRBJ1-1; D gene uncertain. CDR1 and CDR2 from the germline V gene are SQVTM and ANQGSEA. The CDR3 is 14 residues long. The CDR3 DNA is TGTAGCGTTGAAGATTTATTCCTGAACACTGAAGCTTTCTTT. Translation: CSVEDLFLNTEAFF.